The clone carrying this T cell receptor beta chain came up once. The data originate from a study of blood T cell repertoires in COVID-19. Study as a whole: Sites in the United States, Italy and Spain provided acute and convalescent COVID-19 samples.

Study processing details: Reference gene primer amplification gave estimated nucleated cell counts. The protocol was immunoSEQ multiplex PCR, while the TCRdb copy is restricted to in-frame clones and leaves out a portion. The V and J calls and clone size are taken from that table; D and trimming were inferred from the DNA. The sample shows about 220,000 clones, roughly 84% of them seen only once. The receptor was isolated from a woman between 40 and 50 years old who had recovered from COVID-19. The material sequenced was PBMCs or T cells enriched from blood (not recorded which).

In nucleotides, the CDR3 is TGTGCCAGCAGTTACTCGATAGGGGACACTGAAGCTTTCTTT. Amino acids: CASSYSIGDTEAFF. This sequence joins TRBV6-6 and TRBJ1-1, with a tentative D call TRBD1 (5 bases). Trimming stripped 0 bases from V and 3 bases from J, with 8 bases between. Germline assignment: CDR1 MNHNY and CDR2 SVGAGI (reference sequence). The CDR3 runs to 14 residues.